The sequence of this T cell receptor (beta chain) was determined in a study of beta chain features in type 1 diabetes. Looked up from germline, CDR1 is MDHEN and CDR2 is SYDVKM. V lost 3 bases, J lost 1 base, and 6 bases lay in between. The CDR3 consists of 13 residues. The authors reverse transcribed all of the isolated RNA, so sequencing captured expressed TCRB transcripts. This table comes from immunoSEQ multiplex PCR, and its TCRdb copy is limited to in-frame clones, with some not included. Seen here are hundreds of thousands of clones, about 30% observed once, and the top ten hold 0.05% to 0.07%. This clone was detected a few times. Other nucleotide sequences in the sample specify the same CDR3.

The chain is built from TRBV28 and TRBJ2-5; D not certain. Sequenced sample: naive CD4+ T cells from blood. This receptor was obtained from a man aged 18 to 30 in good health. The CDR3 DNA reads TGTGCCAGCAGTTTTCCGGGCCAAGAGACCCAGTACTTC. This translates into CASSFPGQETQYF. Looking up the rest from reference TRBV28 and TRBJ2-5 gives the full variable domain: DVKVTQSSRYLVKRTGEKVFLECVQDMDHENMFWYRQDPGLGLRLIYFSYDVKMKEKGDIPEGYSVSREKKERFSLILESASTNQTSMYLCASSFPGQETQYFGPGTRLLVL.